Presented here are 10 T cell receptor beta chains from one specimen sequenced in a study of human T cells and chemical hapten exposure. Time point defined: pre-sensitization, week 0. Noted treatment: therapeutic diphenylcyclopropenone sensitization with weekly scalp DPC. TCRdb passed the RACE reads through MiXCR, listing each CDR3 protein once. The sample lists around 350,000 distinct CDR3 sequences, over 5% occurring once. The sample was whole blood, taken in connection with sensitization to the hapten diphenylcyclopropenone (DPC). These receptors were taken from a woman younger than 35 with alopecia areata. Some clones in this sample may be carry-over from other donors' samples.

This chain connects TRBV6-2 or TRBV6-3 to TRBJ2-3; D may match TRBD1 or TRBD2 (5 bases each). The germline V gene encodes CDR1 MNHEY and CDR2 SVGEGT. CDR3 length equals 13 residues. The germline V and J ends were trimmed by 8 bases and 3 bases, with 12 bases remaining between them. In DNA form, the CDR3 reads TGTGCCAGCCGAGGGGTCGGGACAGATACGCAGTATTTT. It yields the protein CASRGVGTDTQYF.

This clonotype was seen repeatedly, ten times or more. J is TRBJ1-2 and V is TRBV4-3; D is undetermined. CDR3 length: 15 residues. Germline lookup yields CDR1 LGHNA and CDR2 YSLEER. V was clipped by 0 bases and J by 0 bases, with 8 bases between them. The CDR3 protein is CASSQDTASNYGYTF. The CDR3 DNA sequence: TGCGCCAGCAGCCAAGATACGGCTTCTAACTATGGCTACACCTTC.

This clonotype was detected ten times or more. The CDR3 is CASSPEALAKNIQYF. The CDR3 DNA reads as TGTGCCAGCTCACCAGAGGCTTTAGCCAAAAACATTCAGTACTTC. This sequence joins TRBV18 and TRBJ2-4; no firm D call. CDR3 length: 15 residues. V lost 2 bases to trimming and J lost 0 bases, with 8 bases between them. CDR1 is KGHSH and CDR2 is LQKENI in the germline V gene.

This clonotype was seen ten or more times. This chain connects TRBV7-9 to TRBJ2-5; no clear D. Germline-derived CDR1 and CDR2 are SEHNR and FQNEAQ (reference sequence). Trimming removed 5 bases at V and 3 bases at J, with 4 bases between. The CDR3 length is 11 residues. CDR3 nucleotide sequence: TGTGCCAGCAGCGCGAAAGAGACCCAGTACTTC. Residues: CASSAKETQYF.

This clonotype was seen ten or more times. The V and J genes are TRBV10-2 and TRBJ1-4; the D gene is possibly TRBD1 (5 bases). Trimming removed 6 bases at V and 6 bases at J, with 11 bases between. This CDR3 is 13 amino acids long. Germline assignment: CDR1 WSHSY and CDR2 SAAADI. CDR3 in amino acids: CASRRGRDEKLFF. The CDR3 DNA is TGCGCCAGCAGGAGGGGCAGGGATGAAAAACTGTTTTTT.

The genes are TRBV3-1 and TRBJ1-6; possible D gene TRBD1, 6 bases. The CDR3 loop spans 14 amino acids. Trimming shortened V by 5 bases and J by 10 bases, and 15 bases separated the two germline ends. Germline V lookup: CDR1 LGHDT, CDR2 YNNKEL (reference sequence). CDR3 loop: CASSEGGPRSPLHF. The CDR3 region has the DNA TGTGCCAGCAGCGAGGGGGGGCCCAGATCACCCCTCCACTTT.

The V call is TRBV6-2 or TRBV6-3, the J call TRBJ2-5, with 8 bases matching TRBD2. CDR1 MNHEY and CDR2 SVGEGT come from the germline V gene. V lost 5 bases, J lost 4 bases, and 9 bases stayed unmatched. The CDR3 consists of 15 residues. Here the CDR3 reads CASSRSGGGGETQYF. Here the CDR3 DNA reads TGTGCCAGCAGTAGAAGCGGGGGCGGCGGAGAGACCCAGTACTTC.

Ten or more counts support this clonotype. The CDR3 reads CATTRSSYNEQFF. CDR3 DNA sequence: TGTGCCACCACGCGGAGCTCCTACAATGAGCAGTTCTTC. The chain carries TRBV7-2 and TRBJ2-1; D ambiguous. V was trimmed by 10 bases and J by 0 bases, leaving 10 bases between them. The V gene's germline CDR1 is SGHTA and CDR2 FQGNSA. This CDR3 spans 13 amino acids. The full variable domain, its missing parts supplied by reference TRBV7-2 and TRBJ2-1, is GAGVSQSPSNKVTEKGKDVELRCDPISGHTALYWYRQSLGQGLEFLIYFQGNSAPDKSGLPSDRFSAERTGGSVSTLTIQRTQQEDSAVYLCATTRSSYNEQFFGPGTRLTVL.

Sample share makes this clonotype medium-sized. This chain uses TRBV10-3 with TRBJ2-1; 10 bases map to TRBD2. Germline V CDR1 and CDR2: ENHRY, SYGVKD. This CDR3 region has 12 residues. V lost 10 bases, J lost 8 bases, and 5 bases stayed unmatched. The CDR3 bases are TGTGCCACCAGCGGGGGGGCGGATGAGCAGTTCTTC. As protein: CATSGGADEQFF.

The gene calls are TRBV5-1 and TRBJ2-7; the D gene is possibly TRBD1 (6 bases). V gave up 4 bases and J gave up 2 bases, with 13 bases separating them. The germline gives CDR1 SGHRS, CDR2 YFSETQ. This CDR3 has 14 residues. CDR3 loop: CASSPGTTTYEQYF. The CDR3 DNA reads as TGCGCCAGCAGCCCCGGGACAACTACCTACGAGCAGTACTTC.